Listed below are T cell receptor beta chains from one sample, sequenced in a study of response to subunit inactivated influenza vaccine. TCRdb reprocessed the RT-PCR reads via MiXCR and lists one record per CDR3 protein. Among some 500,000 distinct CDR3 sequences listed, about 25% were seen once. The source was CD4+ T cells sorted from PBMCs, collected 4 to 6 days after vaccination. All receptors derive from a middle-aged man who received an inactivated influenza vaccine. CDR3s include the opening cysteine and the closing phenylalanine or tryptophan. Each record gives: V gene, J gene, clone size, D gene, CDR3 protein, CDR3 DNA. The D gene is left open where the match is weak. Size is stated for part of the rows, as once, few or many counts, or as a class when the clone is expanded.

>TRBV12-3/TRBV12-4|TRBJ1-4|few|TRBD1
CASRGTGWNEKLFF
TGTGCCAGCAGGGGGACAGGGTGGAATGAAAAACTGTTTTTT
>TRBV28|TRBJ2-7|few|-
CASQSREQYF
TGTGCCTCCCAAAGTCGCGAGCAGTACTTC
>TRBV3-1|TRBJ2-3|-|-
CASSQGGRGESSTDTQYF
TGTGCCAGCAGCCAAGGAGGGAGGGGGGAATCTAGCACAGATACGCAGTATTTT
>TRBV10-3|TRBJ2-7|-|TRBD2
CAISESRGSGSYEQYF
TGTGCCATCAGTGAGTCGCGGGGTAGCGGGTCCTACGAGCAGTACTTC
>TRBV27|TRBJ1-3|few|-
CASRGPAGNTIYF
TGTGCCAGCCGAGGGCCTGCTGGAAACACCATATATTTT
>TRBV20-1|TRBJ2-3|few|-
CSGPGLNTDTQYF
TGCAGTGGTCCGGGACTCAACACAGATACGCAGTATTTT
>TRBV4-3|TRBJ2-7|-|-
CASSQDSRDYEQYF
TGCGCCAGCAGCCAAGATTCCAGGGATTACGAGCAGTACTTC
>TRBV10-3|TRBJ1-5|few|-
CAISGQLDQPQHF
TGTGCCATCAGCGGACAGTTGGATCAGCCCCAGCATTTT
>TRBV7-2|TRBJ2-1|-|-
CASRILSSSEQFF
TGTGCCAGCAGGATTCTCTCCAGTAGTGAGCAGTTCTTC
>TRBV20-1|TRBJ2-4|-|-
CSANSNIKKNIQYF
TGCAGTGCTAATAGTAACATAAAGAAAAACATTCAGTACTTC
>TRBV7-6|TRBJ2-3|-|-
CASSLATHSSTDTQYF
TGTGCCAGCAGCTTAGCGACTCACTCTAGCACAGATACGCAGTATTTT
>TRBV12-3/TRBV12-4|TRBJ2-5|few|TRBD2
CASSRTSGLGTQYF
TGTGCCAGCAGCAGGACTAGCGGCCTTGGGACCCAGTACTTC
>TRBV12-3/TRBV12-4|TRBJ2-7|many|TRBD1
CASSLAPGQLYEQYF
TGTGCCAGCAGTTTAGCGCCGGGACAGCTCTACGAGCAGTACTTC
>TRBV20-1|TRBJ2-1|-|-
CSAPKPGGSSYNEQFF
TGCAGTGCTCCAAAACCCGGAGGGTCCTCCTACAATGAGCAGTTCTTC
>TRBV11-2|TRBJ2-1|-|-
CASRGWLHNEQFF
TGTGCCAGCAGAGGGTGGCTACACAATGAGCAGTTCTTC
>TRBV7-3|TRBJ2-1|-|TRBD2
CASSLKREAGMEQFF
TGTGCCAGCAGCTTAAAGCGGGAGGCCGGTATGGAGCAGTTCTTC
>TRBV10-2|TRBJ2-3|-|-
CASSEIRDTQYF
TGCGCCAGCAGTGAAATCCGAGATACGCAGTATTTT
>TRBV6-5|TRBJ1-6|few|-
CASSYGGVESPLHF
TGTGCCAGCAGTTATGGGGGGGTGGAATCACCCCTCCACTTT
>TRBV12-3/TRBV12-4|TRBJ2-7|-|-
CASSLFAGKNEQYF
TGTGCCAGCAGTTTATTCGCAGGGAAGAACGAGCAGTACTTC
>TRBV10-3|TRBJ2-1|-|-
CATRGTASSYNEQFF
TGTGCCACCCGGGGGACCGCGAGCTCCTACAATGAGCAGTTCTTC
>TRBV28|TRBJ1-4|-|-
CASSSTGTPNEKLFF
TGTGCCAGCAGTTCAACAGGGACTCCTAATGAAAAACTGTTTTTT
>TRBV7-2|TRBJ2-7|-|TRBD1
CASSSRQGAYHEQYF
TGTGCCAGCAGTTCGCGACAGGGGGCTTACCACGAGCAGTACTTC
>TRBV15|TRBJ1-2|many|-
CATSRDLAGNYGYTF
TGTGCCACCAGCAGAGATTTAGCGGGAAACTATGGCTACACCTTC
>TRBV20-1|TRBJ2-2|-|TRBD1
CSARGWGQGLTGELFF
TGCAGTGCTAGAGGTTGGGGACAGGGACTCACCGGGGAGCTGTTTTTT
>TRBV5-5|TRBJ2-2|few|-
CASSPTVTGELFF
TGTGCCAGCAGCCCGACCGTCACCGGGGAGCTGTTTTTT
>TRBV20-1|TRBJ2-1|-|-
CSARNGAFPEQFF
TGCAGTGCTAGAAATGGGGCCTTTCCTGAGCAGTTCTTC